This entry lists 29 T cell receptor beta chains sequenced from one sample in a study of technical replicates of blood from several donors (dated by TCRdb to 2016 to 2017). The library was obtained by the immunoSEQ multiplex PCR assay. The table comes from immuneACCESS by way of TCRdb, which keeps in-frame sequences with V and J called. Part of the clones is missing from these tables; in studies checked, under half for an unresolved V gene and the rest for unknown reasons. The sample has about 72,000 clones on record, roughly 96% of them singletons. The ten largest clones take up approximately 0.24% of the sample. Input material: T cells isolated from PBMCs. Source of these receptors: a human donor in good health.

The rearrangement uses TRBV6-6 and TRBJ1-5, with D perhaps TRBD1 (5 bases). Per germline, CDR1 MNHNY and CDR2 SVGAGI (reference sequence). V lost 7 bases and J lost 6, with 10 bases in between. This CDR3 has 12 amino acids. Written as DNA, the CDR3 is TGTGCCAGCACGGACCAGGGTCAGCCCCAGCATTTT. This codes for CASTDQGQPQHF.

This clone has only a few counts. The V gene is TRBV19, the J gene TRBJ1-2; 8 bases are a match to TRBD1. CDR3 length: 14 amino acids. Germline V gene sequence: CDR1 LNHDA, CDR2 SQIVND (reference sequence). With 5 bases clipped from V and 4 bases from J, the junction kept 6 bases outside the gene matches. CDR3 residues: CASSPRTGSYGYTF. The CDR3 DNA follows: TGTGCCAGTAGTCCCCGGACAGGGAGCTATGGCTACACCTTC.

The chain recombines TRBV10-1 with TRBJ2-3; D might be TRBD2 (6 bases). With 0 bases removed from V and 2 bases from J, the gap between germline ends came to 9 bases. This CDR3 has 15 amino acids. Germline CDR1 and CDR2: WNHNN and SYGVQD (reference sequence). CDR3: CASSESAGPTDTQYF. CDR3 bases: TGCGCCAGCAGTGAGTCGGCGGGGCCCACAGATACGCAGTATTTT.

The chain recombines TRBV20-1 with TRBJ2-1; D gene ambiguous. The germline V gene has CDR1 DFQATT and CDR2 SNEGSKA (reference sequence). Trimming cost V 3 bases and J 8 bases, with 8 bases left between them. This CDR3 is built from 11 residues. In DNA form, the CDR3 reads TGCAGTGCTAGTTCGGTGTATGAGCAGTTCTTC. As protein: CSASSVYEQFF.

The chain employs TRBV27 and TRBJ1-6, with 7 bases that match TRBD1. Germline V lookup: CDR1 MNHEY, CDR2 SMNVEV (reference sequence). With V trimmed by 5 bases and J by 7 bases, 8 bases remained unmatched. The CDR3 totals 15 residues. The chain's CDR3 is CASSMWTGGNSPLHF. The DNA for the CDR3 is TGTGCCAGCAGTATGTGGACAGGTGGAAATTCACCCCTCCACTTT.

This chain connects TRBV7-9 to TRBJ2-5, with D maybe TRBD2 (5 bases). Germline assignment: CDR1 SEHNR and CDR2 FQNEAQ (reference sequence). V lost 4 bases, J lost 3 bases, and 15 bases lay in between. The length of the CDR3 is 15 residues. CDR3 loop: CASSSGIGVEETQYF. The CDR3 DNA is TGTGCCAGCAGCTCCGGGATAGGAGTGGAAGAGACCCAGTACTTC.

The chain links TRBV11-2 to TRBJ2-5, with 9 bases that match TRBD2. Germline loops: CDR1 SGHAT, CDR2 FQNNGV. The J segment lost 4 bases and the V segment lost 2 bases, leaving 5 bases of the junction unmatched. This CDR3 region has 15 residues. This chain's CDR3 is CASSLQAGGSETQYF. CDR3 nucleotide sequence: TGTGCCAGCAGCTTACAAGCGGGGGGCTCAGAGACCCAGTACTTC.

The table lists this clone with a count of one. This chain joins TRBV19 and TRBJ2-7; possible D gene TRBD1, 5 bases. Germline V gene lookup returns CDR1 LNHDA and CDR2 SQIVND (reference sequence). The V gene lost 5 bases and the J gene lost 2 bases, with 10 bases spanning the gap. The CDR3 is 13 amino acids. CDR3 protein: CASSPGLPYEQYF. The CDR3 nucleotides are TGTGCCAGTAGTCCAGGGTTGCCCTACGAGCAGTACTTC.

The CDR3 region has the DNA TGTGCCAGCAGTTCGGGTTCGGGTGGGGCCAACGTCCTGACTTTC. Its translation is CASSSGSGGANVLTF. V usage is TRBV6-5 and J usage is TRBJ2-6; D gene unclear. Germline V gene data show CDR1 as MNHEY and CDR2 as SVGAGI. CDR3 length: 15 amino acids. V was trimmed by 4 bases and J by 3 bases, leaving 10 bases between them.

V and J are TRBV4-1 and TRBJ2-5; perhaps TRBD2 as D (5 bases). This CDR3 comprises 14 residues. V was trimmed by 2 bases and J by 2 bases, leaving 9 bases between them. Germline CDR1 is MGHRA and CDR2 is YSYEKL. DNA for the CDR3: TGCGCCAGCAGCCAATTACCGGGGCAAGAGACCCAGTACTTC. Its protein is CASSQLPGQETQYF.

The chain combines TRBV19 with TRBJ1-2; D is possibly TRBD1 (6 bases). Germline CDR1 is LNHDA and CDR2 is SQIVND (reference sequence). The CDR3 contains 14 residues. V was clipped by 7 bases and J by 6 bases, with 18 bases between them. The chain's CDR3 is CASTSVGGWDGYTF. CDR3 nucleotide sequence: TGTGCCAGTACCTCAGTAGGGGGTTGGGATGGCTACACCTTC. The full variable domain, with the rest looked up from reference TRBV19 and TRBJ1-2, is DGGITQSPKYLFRKEGQNVTLSCEQNLNHDAMYWYRQDPGQGLRLIYYSQIVNDFQKGDIAEGYSVSREKKESFPLTVTSAQKNPTAFYLCASTSVGGWDGYTFGSGTRLTVV.

The chain links TRBV19 to TRBJ2-7, with 7 nucleotides matching TRBD1. With V trimmed by 3 bases and J by 6 bases, 11 bases remained unmatched. The CDR3 extends over 15 amino acids. Germline CDR1 is LNHDA and CDR2 is SQIVND (reference sequence). CDR3 DNA sequence: TGTGCCAGTAGTATTATAGGACAGGAGAGCTGCGAGCAGTACTTC. This codes for CASSIIGQESCEQYF.

This clone was counted at least ten times. The genes are TRBV18 and TRBJ1-1, with 8 positions matching TRBD1. Germline CDR1 reads KGHSH; CDR2 reads LQKENI. The CDR3 spans 13 residues. V dropped 2 bases and J dropped 7; count of bases not matched to a gene: 3. Here the CDR3 DNA reads TGTGCCAGCTCACCATGGGACAGGCTTGAAGCTTTCTTT. It is translated as CASSPWDRLEAFF.

V is TRBV29-1 and J is TRBJ1-2; tentatively, D is TRBD1 (6 bases). The CDR3 loop spans 13 amino acids. Trimming removed 4 bases from V and 3 bases from J, with 12 bases in between. Germline CDR1 SQVTM, CDR2 ANQGSEA. Written as DNA, the CDR3 is TGCAGCGTTGGCACAGGGAGGGACTATGGCTACACCTTC. It specifies CSVGTGRDYGYTF.

The chain combines TRBV28 with TRBJ1-5; D uncertain. The CDR3 loop spans 15 amino acids. Trimming took off 3 bases at V and 5 bases at J, with 14 bases between the two ends. CDR1 and CDR2 from the germline V gene are MDHEN and SYDVKM. Here the CDR3 DNA reads TGTGCCAGCAGTTTTAGAGGGTTAAGCGATCAGCCCCAGCATTTT. Translation: CASSFRGLSDQPQHF.

J is TRBJ2-3 and V is TRBV28; 15 nucleotides line up with TRBD2. This CDR3 region has 18 residues. After removal of 5 bases from V and 3 bases from J, the junction contained 9 bases not matched to a gene. Germline CDR1 reads MDHEN; CDR2 reads SYDVKM. The DNA for the CDR3 is TGTGCCAGCAGTCGAGGACTAGCGGGAGGGCCACGGACAGATACGCAGTATTTT. Translated: CASSRGLAGGPRTDTQYF.

The chain couples TRBV27 to TRBJ1-1; no clear D. The germline V gene has CDR1 MNHEY and CDR2 SMNVEV (reference sequence). The V gene lost 4 bases and the J gene lost 0 bases, with 21 bases spanning the gap. CDR3 length: 18 amino acids. CDR3 nucleotide sequence: TGTGCCAGCAGTTCAGTTCCCTACTTACGCGGTTTGAACACTGAAGCTTTCTTT. This translates into CASSSVPYLRGLNTEAFF.

This clone showed up just once. J is TRBJ2-5 and V is TRBV28; 8 nucleotides align to TRBD1. Trimming took 6 bases from V and 9 from J; bases not matched to a gene: 12. This CDR3 spans 14 amino acids. The germline V gene has CDR1 MDHEN and CDR2 SYDVKM. This CDR3 reads CASSQGAKARAQYF. The CDR3 nucleotides are TGTGCCAGCAGCCAGGGGGCAAAGGCGAGGGCCCAGTACTTC.

Points on this clone: In the same sample, other DNA sequences code for this CDR3. The chain recombines TRBV27 with TRBJ1-1; tentative D call: TRBD1 (5 bases). CDR1 MNHEY and CDR2 SMNVEV come from the germline V gene (reference sequence). This CDR3 comprises 13 residues. Trimming stripped 2 bases from V and 2 bases from J, with 6 bases between. CDR3 in amino acids: CASSLQGNTEAFF. The CDR3 coding sequence is TGTGCCAGCAGTTTACAGGGTAACACTGAAGCTTTCTTT.

CDR3 region: CAISESTGGMEETQYF. The CDR3 coding sequence is TGTGCCATCAGTGAGTCGACGGGGGGGATGGAAGAGACCCAGTACTTC. The chain is built from TRBV10-3 and TRBJ2-5, with TRBD2 matching over 8 bases. The CDR3 spans 16 residues. Germline CDR1 reads ENHRY; CDR2 reads SYGVKD. V trimming: 0 bases; J trimming: 3 bases; junction bases outside the gene matches: 6.

CDR3 in amino acids: CASMGTGVYEQYF. The DNA for the CDR3 is TGTGCCAGCATGGGGACAGGGGTCTACGAGCAGTACTTC. The rearrangement links TRBV28 to TRBJ2-7; 10 nucleotides line up with TRBD1. The CDR3 covers 13 residues. CDR1 is MDHEN, CDR2 SYDVKM, per germline. Trimming removed 7 bases from V and 3 bases from J; junction bases left unmatched: 3. The full variable domain, completed using reference TRBV28 and TRBJ2-7, is DVKVTQSSRYLVKRTGEKVFLECVQDMDHENMFWYRQDPGLGLRLIYFSYDVKMKEKGDIPEGYSVSREKKERFSLILESASTNQTSMYLCASMGTGVYEQYFGPGTRLTVT.

The chain is built from TRBV12-5 and TRBJ1-1; D is undetermined. The V end was cut by 3 bases, the J end by 0 bases, with 17 bases between. Looked up from germline, CDR1 is LGHNT and CDR2 is FRNRAP. This CDR3 is 17 amino acids long. CDR3 residues: CASGFAGTGTLNTEAFF. The CDR3 DNA reads TGTGCTAGTGGTTTTGCGGGTACCGGAACCTTGAACACTGAAGCTTTCTTT.

V gene TRBV7-8 combines with J gene TRBJ2-2, with D unclear. Germline V lookup: CDR1 SGHVS, CDR2 FQNEAQ. Trimming left V 5 bases short and J 2 bases short, with 12 bases between. CDR3 length equals 15 residues. The CDR3 region is CASSPLRENTGELFF. In DNA form, the CDR3 reads TGTGCCAGCAGCCCCTTGAGAGAAAACACCGGGGAGCTGTTTTTT.

The V call is TRBV11-2, the J call TRBJ2-7; D is perhaps TRBD1 (7 bases). The CDR3 spans 15 residues. CDR1 and CDR2 from the germline V gene are SGHAT and FQNNGV. V was pared by 5 bases and J by 2 bases, with 16 bases between. CDR3 amino acids: CASSHTGAGTYEQYF. The CDR3 DNA reads TGTGCCAGCAGCCATACAGGGGCGGGGACCTACGAGCAGTACTTC.

The chain links TRBV5-1 to TRBJ2-5; TRBD1 matches at 11 bases. The junction had 7 bases not matched to a gene; V was cut back by 3 bases and J by 0 bases. This CDR3 is 17 amino acids long. Looked up from germline, CDR1 is SGHRS and CDR2 is YFSETQ. The CDR3 region has the DNA TGCGCCAGCAGCTCTGAGGACAGGGGGCTATACCAAGAGACCCAGTACTTC. Its translation: CASSSEDRGLYQETQYF. Looking up the rest from reference TRBV5-1 and TRBJ2-5 gives the full variable domain: KAGVTQTPRYLIKTRGQQVTLSCSPISGHRSVSWYQQTPGQGLQFLFEYFSETQRNKGNFPGRFSGRQFSNSRSEMNVSTLELGDSALYLCASSSEDRGLYQETQYFGPGTRLLVL.

The V and J genes are TRBV4-1 and TRBJ2-2; 9 positions agree with TRBD2. In germline, CDR1 is MGHRA, CDR2 YSYEKL. The CDR3 consists of 18 residues. The junction had 9 bases not matched to a gene; V was cut back by 0 bases and J by 4 bases. This CDR3 is CASSQEGLAGASTGELFF. Here the CDR3 DNA reads TGCGCCAGCAGCCAAGAAGGGTTAGCGGGGGCCAGCACCGGGGAGCTGTTTTTT.

The rearrangement links TRBV28 to TRBJ2-7; 8 positions agree with TRBD2. This CDR3 is built from 14 residues. V lost 6 bases to trimming and J lost 3 bases; unmatched junction nucleotides: 7. Germline loops: CDR1 MDHEN, CDR2 SYDVKM. The CDR3 sequence: CASRPGLGLYEQYF. CDR3 coding DNA: TGTGCCAGCAGGCCGGGACTAGGTCTCTACGAGCAGTACTTC.

The chain recombines TRBV2 with TRBJ2-7, with D possibly matching TRBD1 (6 bases). The ends were cut back, 11 bases at V and 1 base at J, with 12 bases in the middle. CDR3 size: 12 residues. The germline V gene encodes CDR1 SNHLY and CDR2 FYNNEI. The CDR3 region is CAGRQASYEQYF. The CDR3 bases are TGTGCCGGTAGACAGGCGTCCTACGAGCAGTACTTC.

The chain joins TRBV2 to TRBJ1-5, with D uncertain. This CDR3 is 15 amino acids long. Germline V gene data show CDR1 as SNHLY and CDR2 as FYNNEI. V was cut by 3 bases and J by 4 bases, with 13 bases left in between. This CDR3 reads CASSDHGPKNQPQHF. DNA for the CDR3: TGTGCCAGCAGTGATCATGGGCCGAAGAATCAGCCCCAGCATTTT.